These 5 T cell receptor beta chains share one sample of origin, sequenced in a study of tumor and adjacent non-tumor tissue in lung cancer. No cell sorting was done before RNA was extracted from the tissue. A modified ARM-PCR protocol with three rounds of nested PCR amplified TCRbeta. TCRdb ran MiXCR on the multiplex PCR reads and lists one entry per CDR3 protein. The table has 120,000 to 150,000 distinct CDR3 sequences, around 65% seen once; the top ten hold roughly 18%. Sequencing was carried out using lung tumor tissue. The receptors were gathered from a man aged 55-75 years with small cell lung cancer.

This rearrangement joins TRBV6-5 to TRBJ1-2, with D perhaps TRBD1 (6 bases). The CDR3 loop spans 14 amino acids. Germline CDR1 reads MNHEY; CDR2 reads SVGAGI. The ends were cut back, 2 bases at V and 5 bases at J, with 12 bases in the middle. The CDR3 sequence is CASSYTGQSYGYTF. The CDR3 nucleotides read TGTGCCAGCAGTTACACTGGACAGTCTTATGGCTACACCTTC.

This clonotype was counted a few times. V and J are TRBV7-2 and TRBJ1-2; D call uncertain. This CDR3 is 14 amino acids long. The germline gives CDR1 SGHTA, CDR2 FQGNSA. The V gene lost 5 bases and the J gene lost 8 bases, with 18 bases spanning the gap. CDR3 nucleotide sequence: TGTGCCAGCAGCCCGGGTGGGGTGGGGTACGGCTACACCTTC. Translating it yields CASSPGGVGYGYTF.

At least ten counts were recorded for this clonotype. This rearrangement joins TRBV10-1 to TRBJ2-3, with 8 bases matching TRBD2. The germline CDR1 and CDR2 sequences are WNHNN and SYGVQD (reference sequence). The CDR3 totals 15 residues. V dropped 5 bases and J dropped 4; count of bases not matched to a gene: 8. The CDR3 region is CASSTGGHNPDTQYF. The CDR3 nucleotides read TGCGCCAGCAGTACGGGGGGGCATAACCCAGATACGCAGTATTTT.

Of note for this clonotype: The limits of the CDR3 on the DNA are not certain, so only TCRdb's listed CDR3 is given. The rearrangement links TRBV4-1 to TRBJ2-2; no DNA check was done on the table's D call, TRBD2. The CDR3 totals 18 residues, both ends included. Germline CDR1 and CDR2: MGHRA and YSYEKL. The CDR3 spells CASSQDWGSGANTGELLF.

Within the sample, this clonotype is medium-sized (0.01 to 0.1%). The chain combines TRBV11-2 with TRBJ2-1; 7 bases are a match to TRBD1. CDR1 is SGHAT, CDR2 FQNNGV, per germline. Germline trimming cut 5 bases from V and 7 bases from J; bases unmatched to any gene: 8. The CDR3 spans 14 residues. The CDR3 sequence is CASSPTTGLNEQFF. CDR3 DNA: TGTGCCAGCAGCCCCACGACAGGGTTAAATGAGCAGTTCTTC.